This TCR beta chain was recovered during a study of blood T cell repertoires in COVID-19 (dated by TCRdb to the early 2020s). Looking at the study overall: Samples covering the acute and convalescent phases of COVID-19 were provided by collaborators in the United States, Italy and Spain. A freely available public database, intended as a resource for researchers studying the immune response to SARS-CoV-2, is where the repertoires were released. Samples came from the ongoing ImmuneRACE study (first 160 participants) plus 1,254 subjects from 6 global collaborators. Subjects who had been exposed to COVID-19, were actively infected with it, or had recovered from it provided the deeply sampled blood TCRbeta repertoires that made up the dataset. Where HLA class I and class II types were available, the types were taken from metadata supplied by the sample provider, not from assay-based typing. The sample metadata nearly always contained a de-identified subject ID, COVID-19 status, age in years and sex. The material from the prospective study consisted of cDNA or gDNA derived from T cells, B-cell-depleted T cells, or PBMCs. Study-level results and caveats: How much clinical and demographic metadata was included differed by source and by participant, and the metadata was provided uncurated.

In the case of this clone: It lacks a known antigen. No quality values exist for individual bases; no much larger clone is one base distant.

The V and J ends are trimmed by 3 bases and 1 base, leaving 12 bases between them. CDR1 and CDR2, looked up from the germline V gene, are SNHLY and FYNNEI. The CDR3 runs 15 amino acids, cysteine and phenylalanine included. Only CDR3 DNA is held: 45 bases, read in frame from base 1. In the prospective study, participants were 18 to 89 years old, resided in about two dozen geographic areas of the United States, and were enrolled through a virtual design. To assign participants to cohorts, the prospective study relied on clinical history that participants themselves reported in a screening survey and a study questionnaire. In the prospective study, whole blood, serum and a nasopharyngeal or oropharyngeal swab were collected from each participant by mobile phlebotomists. Additional blood draws and questionnaires over an approximately 2-month period could optionally be provided by prospective study participants. Prospective study blood samples were shipped either frozen or at room temperature before DNA extraction.

TCRbeta CDR3 regions were amplified from genomic DNA by means of the immunoSEQ Assay, a bias-controlled multiplex PCR. The study's processing was this. Nucleated cell counts per sample were estimated from amplification of reference gene primers within the assay. To quantify the absolute abundance of each unique TCRbeta CDR3 rearrangement, sequence reads were collapsed and filtered. For each sample, productive Simpson clonality was calculated by taking the square root of Simpson's diversity index across productive rearrangements. What TCRdb holds here is the immuneACCESS table cut down to in-frame rearrangements. Part of the clones is not present; checked against another copy, under half of the missing clones reflect an unresolved V gene, and the others are unexplained. V, J and clone size reflect that table, while D and trimming were determined from the DNA. Present in this sample are tens of thousands of clones, around 89% of which were seen just once. Clones ranked in the top ten supply more than 0.95% of the sample.

Material for sequencing was PBMCs or T cells enriched from blood (not recorded which). Recombination linked TRBV2 to TRBJ1-1, and perhaps TRBD1 as D gene, on 6 matching bases. The clonotype originates from a woman between 45 and 65 years old with acute COVID-19. The CDR3 loop reads CASSDRGHQNTEAFF. The nucleotides read TGTGCCAGCAGTGACAGGGGACACCAGAACACTGAAGCTTTCTTT.